This T cell receptor beta chain is drawn from a study of T cell responses to AZD1222 COVID-19 vaccine. About the study: Pooled samples include second doses given at about 4 or 12 weeks.

The method was immunoSEQ multiplex PCR; TCRdb's version includes in-frame clones alone and lacks a portion of them. This table has around 180,000 clones, 80% to 90% appearing once. Germline V lookup: CDR1 MNHEY, CDR2 SVGAGI. The CDR3 has 14 amino acids. Deletions cut 6 bases from V and 5 bases from J, with 16 bases between. Material: peripheral blood, obtained on day 0 of AZD1222 vaccination. This clonotype was obtained from an adult in good health. The chain has TRBV6-5 and TRBJ2-5; no clear D. CDR3 residues: CASSDRTEEETQYF. The CDR3 bases are TGTGCCAGCAGCGATCGGACGGAAGAGGAGACCCAGTACTTC.